The clone carrying this TCR beta chain was seen a handful of times. Its specificity is unknown. This entry comes from a study of T-cell reconstitution after alpha-beta-depleted transplantation in children. Study-wide points: From surviving recipient T cells and thymic progenitors came the high day-60 TCRbeta diversity observed in some patients. Newly produced T cells mostly accounted for T-cell counts and diversity one year post-transplant. About two months after transplant, alpha-beta T cells reportedly came from several hundred expanded graft clones.

Molecular barcoding with unique molecular identifiers was used for the TCRbeta library. TCRdb reprocessed the PCR reads via MiXCR and lists one record per CDR3 protein. Found here are roughly 490,000 distinct CDR3 sequences, about an eighth of them singletons; the top ten hold around 13%. Sample: PBMCs, mostly from graft donor cells, taken 180 days after TCRalphabeta/CD19-depleted stem cell transplant. The receptor was isolated from a female patient between 2 and 15 years old who had a stem cell transplant for aplastic anemia, so the T cells may come from the graft donor.

The CDR3 DNA follows: TGCGCCAGCAGCCAAGAAGCCTCTGGAAACACCATATATTTT. Amino acid sequence: CASSQEASGNTIYF. This sequence joins TRBV4-3 and TRBJ1-3; D remains ambiguous. V was pared by 0 bases and J by 0 bases, with 3 bases between. In germline, CDR1 is LGHNA, CDR2 YSLEER. The CDR3 extends over 14 amino acids.